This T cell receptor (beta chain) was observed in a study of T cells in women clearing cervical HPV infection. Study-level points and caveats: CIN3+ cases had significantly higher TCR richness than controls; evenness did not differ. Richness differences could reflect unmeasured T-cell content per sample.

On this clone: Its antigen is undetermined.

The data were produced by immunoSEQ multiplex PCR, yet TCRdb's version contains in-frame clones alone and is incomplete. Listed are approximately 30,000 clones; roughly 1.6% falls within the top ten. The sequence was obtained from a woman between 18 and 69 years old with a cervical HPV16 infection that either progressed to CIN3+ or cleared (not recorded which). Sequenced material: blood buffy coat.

The CDR3 sequence is CASRTGKGFTYDYTF. The sequenced CDR3 bases are TGTGCCAGCAGGACAGGGAAGGGGTTTACCTACGAC. This rearrangement joins TRBV6-2 or TRBV6-3 to TRBJ1-2, with 7 bases lining up with TRBD1. Coverage ceases 3 residues before the CDR3 finishes, and the germline J gene fills in the end. Looked up from germline, CDR1 is MNHEY and CDR2 is SVGEGT. The CDR3 runs 15 residues.